One and the same sample provided the 10 T cell receptor beta chains below, sequenced in a study of cytomegalovirus exposure and HLA in healthy donors. A multiplex PCR was run with 60 Vbeta primers and 13 Jbeta primers. TCRdb keeps only in-frame clones here, not all; method: immunoSEQ multiplex PCR. The sample lists under 200,000 clones, over 80% occurring once. Sequencing was carried out using PBMCs. Receptor source: a girl aged 10 to 17 in good health and CMV-seropositive.

This clone appeared once. This sequence joins TRBV7-9 and TRBJ2-1; 8 bases agree with TRBD1. The V segment lost 3 bases and the J segment 6 bases; nucleotides outside the gene matches: 10. Germline CDR1 SEHNR, CDR2 FQNEAQ (reference sequence). This CDR3 region has 16 residues. DNA of the CDR3: TGTGCCAGCAGCTTCCTTCCGGGACAGGCCTCCAATGAGCAGTTCTTC. It encodes CASSFLPGQASNEQFF.

The genes are TRBV2 and TRBJ2-1; 10 nucleotides line up with TRBD1. This CDR3 is built from 15 residues. Trimming took 6 bases from V and 3 from J; bases not matched to a gene: 5. Germline assignment: CDR1 SNHLY and CDR2 FYNNEI. CDR3 sequence reads: CASRSRTGGYNEQFF. Written as DNA, the CDR3 is TGTGCCAGCAGAAGTAGGACAGGGGGCTACAATGAGCAGTTCTTC.

The sample holds a few counts of this clone. One end of the junction fails to match germline, which may point to a read error. The sample has other DNA sequences that encode this CDR3 too. This chain joins TRBV6-1 and TRBJ1-5; 8 nucleotides align to TRBD1. Per germline, CDR1 MNHNS and CDR2 SASEGT. The CDR3 extends over 14 amino acids. The CDR3 loop reads CASSEDRGVQPQHF. In DNA form, the CDR3 reads TGTGCCAGCAGCGAAGACAGGGGAGTTCAGCCCCAGCATTTT.

V is TRBV7-8 and J is TRBJ1-5, with a tentative D call TRBD1 (5 bases). Between the trimmed V and J ends, which lost 0 bases and 3 bases, there was a span of 9 bases. CDR3 length: 15 residues. The germline gives CDR1 SGHVS, CDR2 FQNEAQ. The chain's CDR3 is CASSLARVYNQPQHF. The CDR3, as DNA: TGTGCCAGCAGCTTAGCCAGGGTGTACAATCAGCCCCAGCATTTT.

The J gene is TRBJ2-1, the V gene TRBV28; no clear D. The V gene's germline CDR1 is MDHEN and CDR2 SYDVKM. Trimming stripped 3 bases from V and 9 bases from J, with 6 bases between. This CDR3 has 11 residues. CDR3 DNA: TGTGCCAGCAGTTTTAATAGTGAGCAGTTCTTC. As protein: CASSFNSEQFF.

The chain carries TRBV2 and TRBJ1-5; D is uncertain. Germline V gene lookup returns CDR1 SNHLY and CDR2 FYNNEI. This CDR3 region has 13 residues. V gave up 7 bases and J gave up 0 bases, with 7 bases separating them. The CDR3 nucleotides are TGTGCCAGCAACCGGTATAGCAATCAGCCCCAGCATTTT. Translation: CASNRYSNQPQHF.

V is TRBV21-1 and J is TRBJ2-7; TRBD1, the table's D call, lacks a check against the DNA. TRBV21-1 is given as a pseudogene. The CDR3 has 15 amino acids. CDR3 coding DNA: TGTGCCAGCAGCAAAGGGGACAGGGGGTCGTACGAGCAGTACTTC. Translating it yields CASSKGDRGSYEQYF.

This clone was seen just once. Its ends do not fully match the called genes, so a read error is possible. The chain recombines TRBV2 with TRBJ1-2; 10 nucleotides agree with TRBD1. From germline, CDR1 is SNHLY and CDR2 FYNNEI. CDR3 length: 12 amino acids. CDR3 protein: CASSPDRGRIPF. CDR3 coding DNA: TGTGCCAGCAGTCCCGACAGGGGGCGAATCCCCTTC.

The gene calls are TRBV20-1 and TRBJ2-7, with TRBD2 as a possible D gene (5 bases). The V gene's germline CDR1 is DFQATT and CDR2 SNEGSKA (reference sequence). The CDR3 runs 11 residues. Trimming cost V 7 bases and J 5 bases, with 12 bases left between them. DNA for the CDR3: TGCAGTGGCGACTATCTCGACGAGCAGTACTTC. This translates into CSGDYLDEQYF.

V usage is TRBV5-1 and J usage is TRBJ1-2, with a tentative D call TRBD1 (5 bases). The germline gives CDR1 SGHRS, CDR2 YFSETQ. The CDR3 has 14 amino acids. V was clipped by 0 bases and J by 6 bases, with 12 bases between them. CDR3 sequence (DNA): TGCGCCAGCAGCTTGGAATTGGGACTCGATGGCTACACCTTC. This sequence encodes CASSLELGLDGYTF.